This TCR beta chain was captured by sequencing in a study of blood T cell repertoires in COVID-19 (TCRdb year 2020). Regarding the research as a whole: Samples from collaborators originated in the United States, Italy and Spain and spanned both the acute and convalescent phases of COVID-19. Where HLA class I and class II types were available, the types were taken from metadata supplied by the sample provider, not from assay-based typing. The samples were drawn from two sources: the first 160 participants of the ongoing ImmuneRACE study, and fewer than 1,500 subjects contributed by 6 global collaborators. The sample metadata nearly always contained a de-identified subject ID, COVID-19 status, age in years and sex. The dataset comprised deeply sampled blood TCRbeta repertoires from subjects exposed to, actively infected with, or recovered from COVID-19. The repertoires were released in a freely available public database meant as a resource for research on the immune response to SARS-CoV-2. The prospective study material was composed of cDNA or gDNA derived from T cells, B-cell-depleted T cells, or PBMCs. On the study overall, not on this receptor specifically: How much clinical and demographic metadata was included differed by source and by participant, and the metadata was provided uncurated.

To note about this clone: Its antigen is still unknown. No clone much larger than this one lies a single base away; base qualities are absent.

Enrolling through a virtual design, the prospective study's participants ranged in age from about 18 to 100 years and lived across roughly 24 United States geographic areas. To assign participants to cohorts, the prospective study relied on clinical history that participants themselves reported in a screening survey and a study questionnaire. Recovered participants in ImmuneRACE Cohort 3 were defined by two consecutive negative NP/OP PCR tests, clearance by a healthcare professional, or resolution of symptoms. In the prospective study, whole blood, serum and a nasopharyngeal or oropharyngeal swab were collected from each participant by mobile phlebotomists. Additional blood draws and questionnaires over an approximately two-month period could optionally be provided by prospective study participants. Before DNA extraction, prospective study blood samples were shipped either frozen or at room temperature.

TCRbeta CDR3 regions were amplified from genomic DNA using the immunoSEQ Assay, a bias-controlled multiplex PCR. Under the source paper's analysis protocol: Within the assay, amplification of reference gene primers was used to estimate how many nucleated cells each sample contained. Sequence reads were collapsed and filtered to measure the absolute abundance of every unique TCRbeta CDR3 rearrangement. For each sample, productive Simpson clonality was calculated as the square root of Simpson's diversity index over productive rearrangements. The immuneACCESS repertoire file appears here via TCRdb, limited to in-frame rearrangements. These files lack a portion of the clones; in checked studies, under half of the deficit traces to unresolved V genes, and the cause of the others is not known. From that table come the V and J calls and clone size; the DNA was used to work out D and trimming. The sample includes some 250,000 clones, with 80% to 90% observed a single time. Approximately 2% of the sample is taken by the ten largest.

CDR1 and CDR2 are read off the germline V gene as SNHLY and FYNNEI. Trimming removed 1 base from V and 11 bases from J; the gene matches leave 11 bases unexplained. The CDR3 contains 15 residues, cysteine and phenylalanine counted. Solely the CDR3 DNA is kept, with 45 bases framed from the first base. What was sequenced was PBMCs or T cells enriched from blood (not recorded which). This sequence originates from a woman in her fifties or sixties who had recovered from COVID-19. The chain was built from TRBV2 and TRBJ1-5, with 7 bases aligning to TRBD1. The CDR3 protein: CASSEGNRGSTAQHF. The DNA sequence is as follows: TGTGCCAGCAGTGAAGGGAACAGGGGTAGTACGGCCCAGCATTTT.